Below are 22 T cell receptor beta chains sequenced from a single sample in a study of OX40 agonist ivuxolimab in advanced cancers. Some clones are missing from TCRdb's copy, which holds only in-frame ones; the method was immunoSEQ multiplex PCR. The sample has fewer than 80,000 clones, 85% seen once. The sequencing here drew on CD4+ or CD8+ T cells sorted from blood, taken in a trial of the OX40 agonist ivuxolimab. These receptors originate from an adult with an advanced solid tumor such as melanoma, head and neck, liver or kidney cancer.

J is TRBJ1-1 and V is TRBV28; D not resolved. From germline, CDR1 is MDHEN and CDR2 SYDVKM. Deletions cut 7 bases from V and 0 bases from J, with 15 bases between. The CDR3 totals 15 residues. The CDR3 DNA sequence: TGTGCCAGCATTTCCTACGGGCGGCTGAACACTGAAGCTTTCTTT. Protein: CASISYGRLNTEAFF.

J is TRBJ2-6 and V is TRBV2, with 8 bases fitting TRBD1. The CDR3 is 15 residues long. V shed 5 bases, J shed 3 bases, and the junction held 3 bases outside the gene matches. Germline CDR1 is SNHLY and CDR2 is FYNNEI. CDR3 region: CASSQGALGANVLTF. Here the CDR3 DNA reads TGTGCCAGCAGTCAGGGGGCGCTTGGGGCCAACGTCCTGACTTTC. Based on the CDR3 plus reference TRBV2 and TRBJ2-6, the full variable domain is EPEVTQTPSHQVTQMGQEVILRCVPISNHLYFYWYRQILGQKVEFLVSFYNNEISEKSEIFDDQFSVERPDGSNFTLKIRSTKLEDSAMYFCASSQGALGANVLTFGAGSRLTVL.

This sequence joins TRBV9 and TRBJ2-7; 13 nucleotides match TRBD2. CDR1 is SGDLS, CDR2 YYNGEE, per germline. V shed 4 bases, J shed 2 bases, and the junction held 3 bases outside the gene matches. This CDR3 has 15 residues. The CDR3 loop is CASSSGLAGAYEQYF. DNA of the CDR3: TGTGCCAGCAGCTCAGGACTAGCGGGAGCCTACGAGCAGTACTTC.

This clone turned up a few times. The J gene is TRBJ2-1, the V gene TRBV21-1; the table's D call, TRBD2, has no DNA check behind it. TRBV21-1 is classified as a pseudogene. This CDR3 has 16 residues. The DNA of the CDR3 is TGTGCCAGCAGCAAAGGCGGTAGCGGCTCCTACAATGAGCAGTTCTTC. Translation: CASSKGGSGSYNEQFF.

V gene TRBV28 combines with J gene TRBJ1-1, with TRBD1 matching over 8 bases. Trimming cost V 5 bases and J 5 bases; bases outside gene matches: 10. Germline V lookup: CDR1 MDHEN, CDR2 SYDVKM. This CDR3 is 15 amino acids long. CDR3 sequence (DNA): TGTGCCAGCAGTGTCCATCCGGACAGGGCAACTGAAGCTTTCTTT. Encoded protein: CASSVHPDRATEAFF.

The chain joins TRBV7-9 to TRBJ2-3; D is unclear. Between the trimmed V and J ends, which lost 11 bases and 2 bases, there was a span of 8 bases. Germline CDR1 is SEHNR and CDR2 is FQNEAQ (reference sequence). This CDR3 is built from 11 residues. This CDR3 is CAAGTTDTQYF. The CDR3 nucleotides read TGTGCCGCCGGCACCACAGATACGCAGTATTTT. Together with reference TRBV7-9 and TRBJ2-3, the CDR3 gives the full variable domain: DTGVSQNPRHKITKRGQNVTFRCDPISEHNRLYWYRQTLGQGPEFLTYFQNEAQLEKSRLLSDRFSAERPKGSFSTLEIQRTEQGDSAMYLCAAGTTDTQYFGPGTRLTVL.

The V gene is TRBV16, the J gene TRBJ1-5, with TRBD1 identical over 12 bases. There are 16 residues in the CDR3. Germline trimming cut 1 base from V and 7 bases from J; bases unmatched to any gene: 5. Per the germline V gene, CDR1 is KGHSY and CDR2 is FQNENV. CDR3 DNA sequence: TGTGCCAGCAGCCAATGGGGACAGGGGGCGGACCAGCCCCAGCATTTT. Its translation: CASSQWGQGADQPQHF.

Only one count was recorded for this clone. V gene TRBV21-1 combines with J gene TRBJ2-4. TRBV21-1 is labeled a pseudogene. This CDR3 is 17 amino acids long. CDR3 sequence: CASSKASRAGDKNIQYF. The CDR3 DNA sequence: TGTGCCAGCAGCAAAGCCTCCAGGGCGGGTGACAAAAACATTCAGTACTTC.

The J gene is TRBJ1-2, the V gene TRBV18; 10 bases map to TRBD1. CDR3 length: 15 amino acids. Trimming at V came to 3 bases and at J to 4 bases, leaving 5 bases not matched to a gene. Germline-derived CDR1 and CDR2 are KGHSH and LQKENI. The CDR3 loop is CASSPETGGGYGYTF. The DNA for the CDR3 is TGTGCCAGCTCACCTGAGACAGGGGGCGGCTATGGCTACACCTTC.

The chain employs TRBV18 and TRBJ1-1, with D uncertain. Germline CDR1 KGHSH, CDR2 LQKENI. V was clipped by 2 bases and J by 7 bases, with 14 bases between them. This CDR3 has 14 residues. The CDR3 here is CASSPGSMLNEAFF. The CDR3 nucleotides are TGTGCCAGCTCACCAGGGTCTATGCTTAATGAAGCTTTCTTT.

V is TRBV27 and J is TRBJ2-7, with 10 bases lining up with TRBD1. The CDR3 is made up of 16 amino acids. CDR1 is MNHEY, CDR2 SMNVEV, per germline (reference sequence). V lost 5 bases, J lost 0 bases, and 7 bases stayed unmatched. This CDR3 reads CASSPGQGTSSYEQYF. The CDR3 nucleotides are TGTGCCAGCAGTCCGGGACAGGGGACTAGCTCCTACGAGCAGTACTTC.

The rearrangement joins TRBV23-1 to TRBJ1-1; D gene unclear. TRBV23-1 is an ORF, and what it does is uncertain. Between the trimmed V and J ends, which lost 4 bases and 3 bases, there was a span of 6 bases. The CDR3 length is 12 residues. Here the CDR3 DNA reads TGCGCCAGCAGTCCAAGGTACACTGAAGCTTTCTTT. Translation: CASSPRYTEAFF.

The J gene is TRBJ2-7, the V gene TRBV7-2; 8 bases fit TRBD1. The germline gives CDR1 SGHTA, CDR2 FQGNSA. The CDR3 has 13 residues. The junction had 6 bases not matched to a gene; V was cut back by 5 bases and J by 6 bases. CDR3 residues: CASSRTGSSEQYF. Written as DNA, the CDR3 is TGTGCCAGCAGCCGGACAGGGTCATCCGAGCAGTACTTC.

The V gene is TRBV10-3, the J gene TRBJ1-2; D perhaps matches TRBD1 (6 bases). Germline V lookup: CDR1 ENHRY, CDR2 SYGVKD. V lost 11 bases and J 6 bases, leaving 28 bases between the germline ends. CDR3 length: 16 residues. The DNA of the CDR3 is TGTGCCGTCGGTAGGGGGGGAAATTTTGAGGGTAATGGCTACACCTTC. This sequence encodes CAVGRGGNFEGNGYTF.

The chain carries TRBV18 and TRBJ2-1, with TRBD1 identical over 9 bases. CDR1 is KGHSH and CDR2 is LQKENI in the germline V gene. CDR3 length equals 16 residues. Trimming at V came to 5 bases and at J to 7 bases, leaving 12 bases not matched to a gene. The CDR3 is CASSSNGGTGKNEQFF. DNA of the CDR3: TGTGCCAGCTCATCAAATGGGGGGACAGGGAAGAATGAGCAGTTCTTC.

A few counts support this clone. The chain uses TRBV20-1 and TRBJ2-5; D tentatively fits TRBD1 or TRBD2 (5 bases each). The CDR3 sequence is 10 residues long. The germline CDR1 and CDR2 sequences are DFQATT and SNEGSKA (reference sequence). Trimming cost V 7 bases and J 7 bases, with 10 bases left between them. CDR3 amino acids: CSVGARTQYF. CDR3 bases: TGCAGTGTCGGGGCCAGGACCCAGTACTTC.

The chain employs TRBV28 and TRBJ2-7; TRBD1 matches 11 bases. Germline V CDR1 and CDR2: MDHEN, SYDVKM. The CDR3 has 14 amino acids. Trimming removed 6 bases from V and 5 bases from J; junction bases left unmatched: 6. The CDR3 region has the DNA TGTGCCAGCAGCATAGGACAGGGGGCCCACGAGCAGTACTTC. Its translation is CASSIGQGAHEQYF.

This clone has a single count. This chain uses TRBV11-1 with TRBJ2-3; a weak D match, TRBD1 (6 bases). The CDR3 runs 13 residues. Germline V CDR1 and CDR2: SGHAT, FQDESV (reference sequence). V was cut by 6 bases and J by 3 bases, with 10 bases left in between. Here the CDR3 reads CASRPQGTDTQYF. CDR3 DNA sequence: TGTGCCAGCAGACCACAGGGTACAGATACGCAGTATTTT.

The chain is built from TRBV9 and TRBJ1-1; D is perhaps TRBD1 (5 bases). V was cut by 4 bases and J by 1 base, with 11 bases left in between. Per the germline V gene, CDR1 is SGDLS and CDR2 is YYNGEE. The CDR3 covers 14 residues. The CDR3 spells CASSTSGRNTEAFF. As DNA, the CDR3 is TGTGCCAGCAGCACATCGGGACGGAACACTGAAGCTTTCTTT.

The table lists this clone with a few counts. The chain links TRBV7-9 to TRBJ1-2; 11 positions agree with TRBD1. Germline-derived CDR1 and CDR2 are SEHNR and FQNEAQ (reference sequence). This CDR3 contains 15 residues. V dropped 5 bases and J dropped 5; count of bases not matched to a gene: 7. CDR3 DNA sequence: TGTGCCAGCAGCCACCTGGACAGGGGGCCTTATGGCTACACCTTC. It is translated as CASSHLDRGPYGYTF.

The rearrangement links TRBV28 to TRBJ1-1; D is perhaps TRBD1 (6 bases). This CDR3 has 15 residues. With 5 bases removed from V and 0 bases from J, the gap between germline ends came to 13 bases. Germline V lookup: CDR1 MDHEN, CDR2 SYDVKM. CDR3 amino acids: CASSPPGGLNTEAFF. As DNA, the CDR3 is TGTGCCAGCAGTCCCCCCGGGGGCCTGAACACTGAAGCTTTCTTT.

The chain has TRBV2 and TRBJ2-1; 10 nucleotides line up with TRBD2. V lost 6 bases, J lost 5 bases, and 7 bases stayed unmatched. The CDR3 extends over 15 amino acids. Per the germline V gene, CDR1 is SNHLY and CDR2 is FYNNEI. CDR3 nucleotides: TGTGCCAGCAGGGACGGGACTAGCGCCAACAATGAGCAGTTCTTC. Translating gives CASRDGTSANNEQFF.